This record looks at one TCR beta chain sequence and its context. The sample originates from a study of blood T cell repertoires in COVID-19. Deletions cut 0 bases from V and 5 bases from J, with 11 bases between. The CDR3 totals 14 residues. Per germline, CDR1 SGHRS and CDR2 YFSETQ. Sequenced by immunoSEQ multiplex PCR; TCRdb stores in-frame clones only, minus some. The sample has roughly 240,000 clones; 85% to 90% are singletons. Categorization into cohorts depended on clinical history that participants reported. Sequencing input: PBMCs or T cells enriched from blood (not recorded which). The TCR originated in a man between 45 and 60 years old who had been exposed to COVID-19. The rearrangement uses TRBV5-1 and TRBJ1-1; D unresolved. CDR3 protein: CASSLVAGSTEAFF. CDR3 bases: TGCGCCAGCAGCTTGGTGGCAGGTAGTACTGAAGCTTTCTTT.